This T cell receptor (beta chain) was sequenced in a study of cytomegalovirus exposure and HLA in healthy donors. J lost 6 bases, V lost 4 bases, and 3 bases had no gene match. Germline CDR1 reads LNHDA; CDR2 reads SQIVND (reference sequence). This CDR3 has 15 residues. This PCR relied on a set of 60 Vbeta primers and 13 Jbeta primers. Produced via immunoSEQ multiplex PCR; TCRdb's table is partial and in-frame only. Of around 230,000 clones in the sample, approximately 81% are singletons; the top ten hold about 0.22%. On this clone itself: The target antigen is unknown.

Points from the study as a whole: In vitro data verified a few CMV-associated chains as specific for CMV antigens. Information on immune exposure was restricted to one variable (CMV serostatus). A further, later analysis showed that HLA-associated TCR beta chains (compared with equally common others) were more clonally expanded.

The clonotype was recovered from a girl under 10 years old in good health and CMV-seronegative. The chain links TRBV19 to TRBJ2-1; TRBD2 matches at 13 bases. Sequencing input: PBMCs. In DNA, the CDR3 is TGTGCCAGTAGTACTCGACTAGCGGGGGGCAATGAGCAGTTCTTC. Translated: CASSTRLAGGNEQFF.